The source of this T cell receptor beta chain is a study of T cells in Graves' hyperthyroidism and ophthalmopathy. Overall study findings and caveats: The model's output predicted ophthalmopathy at a median of roughly 6 months prior to onset.

Using RNA transcripts as the source, TCR beta CDR3 regions were amplified. HTBI primers were the set used in a first-round RT-PCR of the TCR CDR3. TCRdb reprocessed the multiplex PCR reads with MiXCR, giving one entry per CDR3 protein. The table lists about 300,000 distinct CDR3 sequences, roughly 15% of them singletons. Trimming cost V 4 bases and J 2 bases, with 12 bases left between them. The germline CDR1 and CDR2 sequences are SEHNR and FQNEAQ (reference sequence). This CDR3 region has 14 residues. Remarks on this clonotype: No antigen is known for it.

Graves' hyperthyroidism is called stable when ophthalmopathy does not progress within 18 months. The V gene is TRBV7-9, the J gene TRBJ2-7, with D tentatively TRBD1 or TRBD2 (5 bases each). The source is a man aged 25-45 years with Graves' hyperthyroidism. The specimen was blood. The CDR3 nucleotides read TGTGCCAGCAGCTACGGGGACGCCGCCTACGAGCAGTACTTC. It specifies CASSYGDAAYEQYF.